These 16 T cell receptor beta chains were all obtained from the same sample, sequenced in a study of neurological immune-mediated disorders. TCRdb itself ran the 5' RACE reads through MiXCR, one entry per CDR3 protein. The sample has roughly 88,000 distinct CDR3 sequences, 3% to 4% seen once. The sample comprised PBMCs. These receptor sequences come from a woman in her 50s with multiple sclerosis.

This clonotype was recorded a few times. A much larger clonotype is one base distant, so this may be a read error. The genes are TRBV20-1 and TRBJ1-2; 9 bases line up with TRBD1. The CDR3 has 12 amino acids. Germline trimming cut 5 bases from V and 8 bases from J; bases unmatched to any gene: 6. Looked up from germline, CDR1 is DFQATT and CDR2 is SNEGSKA (reference sequence). In DNA, the CDR3 is TGCAGTGCTGTACAGGGGGCGGAAGGCTACACCTTC. This gives the protein CSAVQGAEGYTF.

The chain uses TRBV20-1 and TRBJ1-4; 11 nucleotides match TRBD1. CDR3 length: 15 residues. Germline CDR1 reads DFQATT; CDR2 reads SNEGSKA (reference sequence). The V gene end was trimmed by 6 bases and the J gene end by 1 base; junction bases not matched to a gene: 4. CDR3 region: CSAYGTGGTNEKLFF. The CDR3, as DNA: TGCAGTGCCTATGGGACAGGGGGAACTAATGAAAAACTGTTTTTT.

This clonotype occurred many times. The rearrangement uses TRBV7-2 and TRBJ1-2, with D unclear. Germline V gene sequence: CDR1 SGHTA, CDR2 FQGNSA. This CDR3 region has 13 residues. The V and J ends lost 7 bases and 0 bases respectively, with 9 bases between them. This CDR3 reads CASTRFPNYGYTF. As DNA, the CDR3 is TGTGCCAGCACCCGGTTCCCTAACTATGGCTACACCTTC.

This clonotype was seen at least ten times. Compared with germline, one end of the junction differs, possibly owing to a read error. The chain uses TRBV20-1 and TRBJ2-7; TRBD2 might be the D (5 bases). Germline CDR1 reads DFQATT; CDR2 reads SNEGSKA (reference sequence). The CDR3 consists of 13 residues. CDR3 nucleotide sequence: TGCAGTGCTGGCAGGACGGACTCCCACGAGCAGTACTTC. Translating gives CSAGRTDSHEQYF.

This clonotype occurred many times. The rearrangement links TRBV9 to TRBJ2-7; D remains ambiguous. V was trimmed by 2 bases and J by 7 bases, leaving 13 bases between them. This CDR3 has 13 amino acids. The germline gives CDR1 SGDLS, CDR2 YYNGEE. The DNA for the CDR3 is TGTGCCAGCAGCGTCCAGGTTGTAGGAGAGCAGTACTTC. Translation: CASSVQVVGEQYF. The variable domain in full, completed from reference TRBV9 and TRBJ2-7, reads DSGVTQTPKHLITATGQRVTLRCSPRSGDLSVYWYQQSLDQGLQFLIQYYNGEERAKGNILERFSAQQFPDLHSELNLSSLELGDSALYFCASSVQVVGEQYFGPGTRLTVT.

This clonotype came up many times. This chain joins TRBV6-5 and TRBJ1-3; 8 bases fit TRBD1. The V gene end was trimmed by 6 bases and the J gene end by 0 bases; junction bases not matched to a gene: 4. The CDR3 covers 15 residues. CDR1 and CDR2 (germline): MNHEY, SVGAGI. The CDR3 protein is CASRATGGSGNTIYF. CDR3 sequence (DNA): TGTGCCAGCAGGGCAACAGGGGGCTCTGGAAACACCATATATTTT.

This clonotype has a count of ten or more. This sequence joins TRBV12-3 or TRBV12-4 and TRBJ2-7; D gene uncertain. The CDR3 is made up of 13 amino acids. V lost 3 bases and J 2 bases, leaving 8 bases between the germline ends. CDR3 sequence (DNA): TGTGCCAGCAGTTTGGACGGTGCCTACGAGCAGTACTTC. Protein sequence: CASSLDGAYEQYF.

V usage is TRBV2 and J usage is TRBJ1-1; tentative D call: TRBD1 (5 bases). Trimming left V 7 bases short and J 5 bases short, with 17 bases between. CDR3 length: 14 amino acids. The germline V gene encodes CDR1 SNHLY and CDR2 FYNNEI. The DNA for the CDR3 is TGTGCCAGCACATTGAGACAGCAGGGAACTGAAGCTTTCTTT. It yields the protein CASTLRQQGTEAFF.

This clonotype was seen ten or more times. The genes are TRBV27 and TRBJ2-3, with a possible D match to TRBD2 (7 bases). The CDR3 loop spans 16 amino acids. V lost 6 bases, J lost 4 bases, and 20 bases lay in between. The germline V gene has CDR1 MNHEY and CDR2 SMNVEV (reference sequence). The CDR3 sequence: CASSGRTQGWSDTQYF. For the CDR3, the DNA is TGTGCCAGCAGCGGGAGGACCCAGGGGTGGTCAGATACGCAGTATTTT.

This clonotype was seen at least ten times. The rearrangement links TRBV7-9 to TRBJ2-1; TRBD2 aligns across 14 bases. Trimming took 11 bases from V and 9 from J; bases not matched to a gene: 9. The CDR3 covers 14 residues. Germline V gene data show CDR1 as SEHNR and CDR2 as FQNEAQ (reference sequence). This CDR3 reads CASQTSGGASEQFF. CDR3 in DNA: TGTGCCTCCCAGACTAGCGGGGGGGCCAGTGAGCAGTTCTTC.

This clonotype was observed at least ten times. The chain links TRBV7-9 to TRBJ2-1; 8 bases agree with TRBD2. The germline gives CDR1 SEHNR, CDR2 FQNEAQ (reference sequence). The trim removed 3 bases at V and 9 bases at J, leaving 10 bases unmatched. CDR3 length: 15 residues. The DNA of the CDR3 is TGTGCCAGCAGCTTTCTCCGGGGGGGCCTGGGTGAGCAGTTCTTC. Residues: CASSFLRGGLGEQFF. Supplemented by reference TRBV7-9 and TRBJ2-1, the full variable domain reads DTGVSQNPRHKITKRGQNVTFRCDPISEHNRLYWYRQTLGQGPEFLTYFQNEAQLEKSRLLSDRFSAERPKGSFSTLEIQRTEQGDSAMYLCASSFLRGGLGEQFFGPGTRLTVL.

This clonotype was recorded many times. V and J are TRBV9 and TRBJ2-5; 8 bases line up with TRBD2. Germline-derived CDR1 and CDR2 are SGDLS and YYNGEE. The V and J ends lost 3 bases and 5 bases, in that order; junction bases with no gene match: 9. The CDR3 is 15 amino acids. CDR3 sequence (DNA): TGTGCCAGCAGCGAAACCGGACTAGCCATGGAGACCCAGTACTTC. This gives the protein CASSETGLAMETQYF. Variable domain in full (rest from reference TRBV9 and TRBJ2-5): DSGVTQTPKHLITATGQRVTLRCSPRSGDLSVYWYQQSLDQGLQFLIQYYNGEERAKGNILERFSAQQFPDLHSELNLSSLELGDSALYFCASSETGLAMETQYFGPGTRLLVL.

There are a few counts of this clonotype. The chain links TRBV5-1 to TRBJ1-1; D is possibly TRBD1 (5 bases). CDR1 is SGHRS, CDR2 YFSETQ, per germline. This CDR3 is 13 amino acids long. Between the trimmed V and J ends, which lost 10 bases and 2 bases, there was a span of 15 bases. DNA for the CDR3: TGCGCCTCCGACCGGGACGGCAACACTGAAGCTTTCTTT. It is translated as CASDRDGNTEAFF.

This clonotype was picked up many times. One end of the junction fails to match germline, which may point to a read error. The CDR3 DNA sequence: TGTGCTAGCAGAGAAGGGGCCATCACCGGGGAGCTGTTTTTT. This gives the protein CASREGAITGELFF. The rearrangement uses TRBV7-7 and TRBJ2-2, with D tentatively TRBD1 (5 bases). CDR1 and CDR2 from the germline V gene are SSHAT and FNYEAQ (reference sequence). This CDR3 is built from 14 residues.

Ten or more counts support this clonotype. This chain connects TRBV20-1 to TRBJ2-7; weak D call: TRBD2 (7 bases). Germline CDR1 is DFQATT and CDR2 is SNEGSKA (reference sequence). Trimming shortened V by 5 bases and J by 4 bases, and 21 bases separated the two germline ends. The CDR3 has 15 amino acids. CDR3 DNA sequence: TGCAGTGCTGATCTTATGGGGGGGGCGATTTACGAGCAGTACTTC. It yields the protein CSADLMGGAIYEQYF.

Ten or more counts support this clonotype. This chain connects TRBV12-3 or TRBV12-4 to TRBJ1-5; D not resolved. The CDR3 is 13 residues long. Trimming pared 1 base from V and 4 bases from J, leaving 5 bases between. CDR3 nucleotide sequence: TGTGCCAGCAGTTTAGACCAAAATCAGCCCCAGCATTTT. It specifies CASSLDQNQPQHF.